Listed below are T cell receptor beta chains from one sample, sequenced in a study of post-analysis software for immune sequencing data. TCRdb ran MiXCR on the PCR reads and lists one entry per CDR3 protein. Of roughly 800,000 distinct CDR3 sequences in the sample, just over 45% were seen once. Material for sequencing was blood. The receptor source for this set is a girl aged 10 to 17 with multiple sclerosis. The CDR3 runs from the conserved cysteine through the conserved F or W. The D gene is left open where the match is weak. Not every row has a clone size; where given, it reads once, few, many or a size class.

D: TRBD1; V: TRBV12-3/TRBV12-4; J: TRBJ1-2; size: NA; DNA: TGTGCCAGCAGTACCTCGACAGGGATAGGCGGCTACACCTTC; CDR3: CASSTSTGIGGYTF
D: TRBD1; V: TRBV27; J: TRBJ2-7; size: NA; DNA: TGTGCCAGCAGTATACCTGGGACAGGGATCGACGAGCAGTACTTC; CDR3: CASSIPGTGIDEQYF
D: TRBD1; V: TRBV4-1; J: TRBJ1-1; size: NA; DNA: TGCGCCAGCAGCCAAGTGGACAGGGAGGACACTGAAGCTTTCTTT; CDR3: CASSQVDREDTEAFF
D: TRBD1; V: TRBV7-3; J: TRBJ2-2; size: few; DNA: TGTGCCAGCAGCTTATTACAGGGGGGCACCGGGGAGCTGTTTTTT; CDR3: CASSLLQGGTGELFF
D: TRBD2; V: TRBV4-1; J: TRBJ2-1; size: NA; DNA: TGCGCCAGCAGCACCCCGGGACTAGCGGGGGACAATGAGCAGTTCTTC; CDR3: CASSTPGLAGDNEQFF
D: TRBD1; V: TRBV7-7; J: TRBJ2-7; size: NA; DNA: TGTACTAGCAGCTTCGGACAGGGTGACACCTACGAGCAGTACTTC; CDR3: CTSSFGQGDTYEQYF
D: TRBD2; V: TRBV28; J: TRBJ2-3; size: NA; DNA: TGTGCCAGCAGTAAACCGGGGGGACCGACAGATACGCAGTATTTT; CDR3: CASSKPGGPTDTQYF
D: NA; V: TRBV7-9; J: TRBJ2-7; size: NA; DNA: TGTGCCAGCAGCTTAGTTGGGGAAAACTACGAGCAGTACTTC; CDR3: CASSLVGENYEQYF
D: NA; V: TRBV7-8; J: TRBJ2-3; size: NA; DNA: TGTGCCAGCAGCTTAGAGGTCGCAGATACGCAGTATTTT; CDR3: CASSLEVADTQYF
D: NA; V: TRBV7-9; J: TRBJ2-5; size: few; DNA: TGTGCCAGCAGCTTAGTTCCAGGGGAGACCCAGTACTTC; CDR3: CASSLVPGETQYF
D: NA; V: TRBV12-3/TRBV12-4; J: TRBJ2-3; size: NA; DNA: TGTGCCAGCAGCCCGACCACCGAAACAGATACGCAGTATTTT; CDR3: CASSPTTETDTQYF
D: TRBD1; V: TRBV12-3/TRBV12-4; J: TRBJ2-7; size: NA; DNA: TGTGCCAGCAGAACCGGGACAGGGGGCTACGAGCAGTACTTC; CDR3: CASRTGTGGYEQYF
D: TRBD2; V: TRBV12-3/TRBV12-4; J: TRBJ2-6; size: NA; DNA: TGTGCCAGCTGCTTGGGAGGGATGGCCTCTGGGGCCAACGTCCGGACTTTC; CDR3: CASCLGGMASGANVRTF
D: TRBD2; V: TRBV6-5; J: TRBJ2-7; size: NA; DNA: TGTGCCAGCAGTTACTCGAGTAGCGGGGTTGGCTGGTACGAGCAGTACTTC; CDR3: CASSYSSSGVGWYEQYF
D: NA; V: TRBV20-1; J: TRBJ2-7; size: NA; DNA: TGCAGTGTCATCCTTAGCTCCTACGAGCAGTACTTC; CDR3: CSVILSSYEQYF
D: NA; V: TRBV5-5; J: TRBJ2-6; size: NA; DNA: TGTGCCAGCAGCGTTCAAACCTCTGGGGCCAACGTCCTGACTTTC; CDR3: CASSVQTSGANVLTF
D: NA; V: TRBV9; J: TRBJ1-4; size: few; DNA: TGTGCCAGCGCTAGAGGGTCTAATGAAAAACTGTTTTTT; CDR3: CASARGSNEKLFF